The 20 T cell receptor beta chains given below trace back to one sample, sequenced in a study of blood T cell repertoires in COVID-19. Profiling relied on immunoSEQ multiplex PCR, and the TCRdb table lists in-frame clones only, not all of them. The data contain around 93,000 clones, more than 75% of them singletons. What was sequenced was peripheral blood. Receptors originate from a man aged 80 or over with acute or convalescent COVID-19.

This chain joins TRBV4-1 and TRBJ2-2, with D maybe TRBD2 (7 bases). This CDR3 has 16 residues. Germline loops: CDR1 MGHRA, CDR2 YSYEKL. V was clipped by 6 bases and J by 3 bases, with 17 bases between them. The CDR3 loop is CASSPAFGGHTGELFF. CDR3 nucleotide sequence: TGCGCCAGCAGTCCCGCTTTCGGGGGGCACACCGGGGAGCTGTTTTTT.

The chain recombines TRBV6-2 or TRBV6-3 with TRBJ2-7; 7 bases match TRBD1. The trim removed 2 bases at V and 1 base at J, leaving 2 bases unmatched. Germline CDR1 reads MNHEY; CDR2 reads SVGEGT. This CDR3 is 14 amino acids long. The CDR3, as DNA: TGTGCCAGCAGTTACGTGGGACAGTCCTACGAGCAGTACTTC. Translated: CASSYVGQSYEQYF.

The rearrangement uses TRBV4-3 and TRBJ2-1; D remains unclear. Germline V gives CDR1 LGHNA, CDR2 YSLEER. The V and J ends lost 0 bases and 4 bases respectively, with 16 bases between them. The CDR3 sequence is 17 residues long. In DNA form, the CDR3 reads TGCGCCAGCAGCCAAGATTTAAACCGAGCCCTATACAATGAGCAGTTCTTC. Translating it yields CASSQDLNRALYNEQFF.

The chain has TRBV5-1 and TRBJ2-5; 7 bases fit TRBD1. Germline trimming cut 5 bases from V and 1 base from J; bases unmatched to any gene: 5. The CDR3 is 14 residues long. Germline lookup yields CDR1 SGHRS and CDR2 YFSETQ. The CDR3, as DNA: TGCGCCAGCAGTCGTTCAGGGGGCCAAGAGACCCAGTACTTC. Translated, it gives CASSRSGGQETQYF. The full variable domain, in which reference TRBV5-1 and TRBJ2-5 provide the parts outside the CDR3, is KAGVTQTPRYLIKTRGQQVTLSCSPISGHRSVSWYQQTPGQGLQFLFEYFSETQRNKGNFPGRFSGRQFSNSRSEMNVSTLELGDSALYLCASSRSGGQETQYFGPGTRLLVL.

This chain links TRBV30 with TRBJ1-1; TRBD1 matches 7 bases. The J segment lost 7 bases and the V segment lost 3 bases, leaving 2 bases of the junction unmatched. The CDR3 loop spans 11 amino acids. CDR1 and CDR2 (germline): GTSNPN, SVGIG (reference sequence). CDR3 residues: CAWRGQFEAFF. In nucleotides, the CDR3 is TGTGCCTGGAGGGGACAGTTTGAAGCTTTCTTT.

The chain couples TRBV9 to TRBJ1-5; 8 bases map to TRBD1. CDR1 and CDR2 from the germline V gene are SGDLS and YYNGEE. Trimming at V came to 3 bases and at J to 6 bases, leaving 2 bases not matched to a gene. This CDR3 has 13 amino acids. CDR3 sequence: CASSGQGSQPQHF. The CDR3 DNA reads TGTGCCAGCAGCGGACAGGGGAGTCAGCCCCAGCATTTT. The full variable domain, completed using reference TRBV9 and TRBJ1-5, is DSGVTQTPKHLITATGQRVTLRCSPRSGDLSVYWYQQSLDQGLQFLIQYYNGEERAKGNILERFSAQQFPDLHSELNLSSLELGDSALYFCASSGQGSQPQHFGDGTRLSIL.

Only a few counts were recorded for this clone. The genes are TRBV5-1 and TRBJ1-3; the D is unclear. Germline CDR1 is SGHRS and CDR2 is YFSETQ. Trimming took 0 bases from V and 4 from J, leaving 11 bases between them. The CDR3 runs to 15 residues. The CDR3 sequence is CASSLGSGLGNTIYF. In DNA, the CDR3 is TGCGCCAGCAGCTTGGGTAGCGGGCTCGGAAACACCATATATTTT. The whole variable domain, filled in from reference TRBV5-1 and TRBJ1-3, reads KAGVTQTPRYLIKTRGQQVTLSCSPISGHRSVSWYQQTPGQGLQFLFEYFSETQRNKGNFPGRFSGRQFSNSRSEMNVSTLELGDSALYLCASSLGSGLGNTIYFGEGSWLTVV.

The rearrangement links TRBV4-1 to TRBJ1-2, with 9 nucleotides matching TRBD1. The V gene end was trimmed by 4 bases and the J gene end by 5 bases; junction bases not matched to a gene: 14. The CDR3 has 17 residues. Germline CDR1 MGHRA, CDR2 YSYEKL. In DNA form, the CDR3 reads TGCGCCAGCAGCCCAGCGCACGACAGGGGGAGGAGATATGGCTACACCTTC. Its translation is CASSPAHDRGRRYGYTF.

This clone was seen more than once but under ten times. The V gene is TRBV15, the J gene TRBJ1-5, with D unclear. Trimming removed 2 bases at V and 0 bases at J, with 14 bases between. Looked up from germline, CDR1 is LNHNV and CDR2 is YYDKDF (reference sequence). This CDR3 has 17 residues. The CDR3 bases are TGTGCCACCAGCAGATCACAGCGGGTCTTTAGCAATCAGCCCCAGCATTTT. Translating gives CATSRSQRVFSNQPQHF. The full variable domain, with the rest looked up from reference TRBV15 and TRBJ1-5, is DAMVIQNPRYQVTQFGKPVTLSCSQTLNHNVMYWYQQKSSQAPKLLFHYYDKDFNNEADTPDNFQSRRPNTSFCFLDIRSPGLGDTAMYLCATSRSQRVFSNQPQHFGDGTRLSIL.

The chain has TRBV4-1 and TRBJ2-2; D not certain. The CDR3 loop spans 12 amino acids. V lost 8 bases, J lost 5 bases, and 9 bases lay in between. Germline CDR1 and CDR2: MGHRA and YSYEKL. This CDR3 is CASLEATGELFF. CDR3 DNA: TGCGCCAGCTTAGAGGCGACCGGGGAGCTGTTTTTT.

The J gene is TRBJ1-5, the V gene TRBV10-3; 9 bases map to TRBD1. Germline V gives CDR1 ENHRY, CDR2 SYGVKD. J was trimmed by 4 bases and V by 6 bases; bases with no gene match: 4. The CDR3 is 14 amino acids. CDR3 loop: CAISLDRGNQPQHF. The DNA of the CDR3 is TGTGCCATCAGCTTGGACAGGGGAAATCAGCCCCAGCATTTT.

Remarks on this clone: This sample also contains other DNA sequences that code for the same CDR3. V usage is TRBV5-1 and J usage is TRBJ1-3, with a possible D match to TRBD1 (6 bases). The CDR3 runs 15 residues. Germline V gene data show CDR1 as SGHRS and CDR2 as YFSETQ. V gave up 4 bases and J gave up 0 bases, with 11 bases separating them. CDR3 region: CASSLGQSSGNTIYF. CDR3 DNA sequence: TGCGCCAGCAGCCTAGGACAGAGCTCTGGAAACACCATATATTTT.

This clone showed up just a few times. The V and J genes are TRBV5-1 and TRBJ2-7, with 7 nucleotides matching TRBD1. The CDR3 runs to 14 residues. Germline-derived CDR1 and CDR2 are SGHRS and YFSETQ. Trimming cost V 4 bases and J 7 bases; bases outside gene matches: 11. CDR3: CASSLGTALDEQYF. The CDR3 DNA sequence: TGCGCCAGCAGCCTCGGGACAGCCCTCGATGAGCAGTACTTC.

Notes on this clone: Here the CDR3 omits its conserved ending phenylalanine or tryptophan, so a read error is the likely source. The DNA is omitted, as the CDR3 cannot be located on it reliably, and the CDR3 follows TCRdb's listing. The CDR3 reads CASSPPFL. This chain connects TRBV9 to TRBJ2-7; the table's TRBD2 call for D was not verified on the DNA. Germline values: CDR1 SGDLS, CDR2 YYNGEE. Ends included, the CDR3 has 8 residues.

J is TRBJ1-6 and V is TRBV6-6; 7 nucleotides align to TRBD1. The CDR3 spans 14 residues. CDR1 and CDR2 (germline): MNHNY, SVGAGI (reference sequence). The trim removed 4 bases at V and 9 bases at J, leaving 6 bases unmatched. CDR3 loop: CASSSQGGGSPLHF. CDR3 nucleotides: TGTGCCAGCAGTTCCCAGGGGGGAGGTTCACCCCTCCACTTT.

The V call is TRBV2, the J call TRBJ2-7, with TRBD2 matching over 10 bases. The junction had 10 bases not matched to a gene; V was cut back by 6 bases and J by 2 bases. Germline CDR1 SNHLY, CDR2 FYNNEI. This CDR3 is built from 16 residues. The CDR3 here is CASRDLLAGATYEQYF. The CDR3 DNA sequence: TGTGCCAGCAGGGACCTTCTAGCGGGGGCCACCTACGAGCAGTACTTC.

The gene calls are TRBV28 and TRBJ1-3; 7 bases match TRBD1. With V trimmed by 5 bases and J by 0 bases, 4 bases remained unmatched. Germline V lookup: CDR1 MDHEN, CDR2 SYDVKM. CDR3 size: 15 residues. CDR3 DNA sequence: TGTGCCAGCAGTCTTGGGACAGCCTCTGGAAACACCATATATTTT. This gives the protein CASSLGTASGNTIYF.

The J gene is TRBJ1-4, the V gene TRBV5-6, with 7 bases that match TRBD1. CDR3 length equals 16 residues. The V gene's germline CDR1 is SGHDT and CDR2 YYEEEE. V shed 3 bases and J 6 bases; nucleotides not matched to a gene: 11. CDR3 residues: CASSSLETGLDEKLFF. The CDR3, as DNA: TGTGCCAGCAGCTCTCTTGAGACAGGGTTGGATGAAAAACTGTTTTTT.

This chain joins TRBV5-6 and TRBJ2-1, with D maybe TRBD2 (6 bases). Germline lookup yields CDR1 SGHDT and CDR2 YYEEEE. The V gene lost 1 base and the J gene lost 9 bases, with 11 bases spanning the gap. The CDR3 extends over 13 amino acids. CDR3 region: CASSLSRGGEQFF. For the CDR3, the DNA is TGTGCCAGCAGCTTGTCGAGGGGAGGTGAGCAGTTCTTC.

The chain carries TRBV5-1 and TRBJ1-1; maybe TRBD1 (5 bases). Germline V gene lookup returns CDR1 SGHRS and CDR2 YFSETQ. This CDR3 has 13 residues. Trimming stripped 1 base from V and 1 base from J, with 5 bases between. CDR3 nucleotide sequence: TGCGCCAGCAGCTTGACAGGGAACACTGAAGCTTTCTTT. Its translation: CASSLTGNTEAFF.